This T cell receptor (beta chain) was recovered during a study of CD8 T cells in Susac syndrome (dated by TCRdb to between 2018 and 2021). For context, the study as a whole: Whether CD8+ T cell activation and differentiation in Susac syndrome was antigen driven was tested using repertoire sequencing.

Overall results and qualifications from the work: The number of individuals in the TCR sequencing and HLA analysis was acknowledged as relatively small.

RNA was extracted with the RNeasy kit and roughly 0.45 to 1 ug was reverse transcribed using random hexamers. TCR beta CDR3 regions were amplified with the immunoSEQ multiplex PCR assay covering 54 Vbeta and 13 Jbeta segments. Bias from PCR amplification was corrected by using a synthetic template baseline for primer optimization and for computational correction. Per the original workflow: Reads were assigned to V, D and J genes according to IMGT and analyzed in immunoSEQ Analyzer, with only productive sequences retained. To calculate clonality, Shannon entropy was normalized by log2 of the number of productive unique sequences and then subtracted from one. Public and private clones were assessed among the 100 most prevalent clones of each patient and control. Clones were defined as Susac-specific when absent from the healthy and MS cohorts, from about 1,100 published viral clones and from other ImmuneACCESS disease sequences. TCRdb ran its own pipeline on the public reads, namely fastp trimming at Q25 and MiXCR clone calling, and kept in-frame beta chains. Rows merge per CDR3 protein into single entries with the most common DNA and genes. The authors' filters were not applied to this entry. The sample contains 150,000 to 200,000 distinct CDR3 sequences, 90% to 95% of them found a single time. Roughly 0.15% of the sample lies in the top ten.

The CDR3 sequence holds 13 residues, the cysteine and phenylalanine included. Only CDR3 DNA remains: 39 bases, in frame from the first base. The trim is 2 bases for V and 5 bases for J, with a gap of 10 bases between the germline ends. Via the germline V gene, CDR1 is SGHRS and CDR2 YFSETQ. Peripheral blood CD8+ and CD4+ T cells from healthy donors, Susac syndrome patients and multiple sclerosis patients were profiled by high-throughput TCR beta sequencing. Healthy donors were included as age- and sex-matched controls. Bulk CD8+ and CD4+ T cells were purified by magnetic negative isolation, whereas CD8+ TEMRA cells were enriched by FACS. Blood was drawn into EDTA tubes, processed within 24 hours, and PBMCs were isolated by density gradient centrifugation. PBMCs intended for TCR sequencing were cryopreserved in liquid nitrogen and were subsequently thawed in a 37 degrees C water bath. The sorted or isolated CD4+, CD8+ and CD8+ TEMRA cells had a purity of 90% or higher.

A note on this clonotype: Its target antigen remains unknown. No clone much larger than this one lies a single base away; base qualities are absent.

What was sequenced was CD4+ T cells from PBMCs. This clonotype was obtained from a human donor in good health. The chain was built from TRBV5-1 and TRBJ1-1; TRBD1 is possibly the D segment (5 matching bases). The CDR3 protein: CASSLGESTEAFF. The nucleotides read TGCGCCAGCAGCTTAGGGGAGTCGACTGAAGCTTTCTTT.